These 18 T cell receptor beta chains came from one sample sequenced in a study of blood T cell repertoires in COVID-19. Here immunoSEQ multiplex PCR was the method, and the copy in TCRdb shows in-frame clones only, minus some. The sample contains about 100,000 clones, roughly 82% of which appear only once. The specimen was peripheral blood. The receptors were sampled from a man in his 60s with acute or convalescent COVID-19.

The V and J genes are TRBV7-9 and TRBJ1-4, with 7 bases that match TRBD1. Trimming took 5 bases from V and 2 from J; bases not matched to a gene: 2. Germline V gene sequence: CDR1 SEHNR, CDR2 FQNEAQ (reference sequence). The CDR3 runs 14 residues. CDR3 bases: TGTGCCAGCAGCGCGACAGGGACTAATGAAAAACTGTTTTTT. The encoded protein is CASSATGTNEKLFF.

This clone was seen a single time. This chain connects TRBV11-3 to TRBJ2-1, with 13 positions matching TRBD2. V was pared by 5 bases and J by 10 bases, with 11 bases of the junction left unmatched. This CDR3 has 16 residues. Germline lookup yields CDR1 SGHNT and CDR2 YENEEA. CDR3 sequence: CASSPGGTSGKREQFF. The CDR3 DNA reads TGTGCCAGCAGCCCCGGCGGGACTAGCGGGAAACGAGAGCAGTTCTTC.

The CDR3 region has the DNA TGTGCCAGCAGTTCCACCTCGGGACAGGGGCATCCAGAGCAGTACTTC. It specifies CASSSTSGQGHPEQYF. The chain couples TRBV28 to TRBJ2-7; 10 bases are a match to TRBD1. Germline CDR1 MDHEN, CDR2 SYDVKM. The CDR3 runs 16 residues. V lost 4 bases to trimming and J lost 7 bases; unmatched junction nucleotides: 13.

The chain employs TRBV6-5 and TRBJ2-3; TRBD2 is a possible D gene (5 bases). In germline, CDR1 is MNHEY, CDR2 SVGAGI. This CDR3 is built from 13 residues. Trimming took 0 bases from V and 4 from J, leaving 5 bases between them. CDR3 DNA: TGTGCCAGCAGTTACTCGAGGGCAGATACGCAGTATTTT. It specifies CASSYSRADTQYF.

This chain uses TRBV11-2 with TRBJ2-7; D might be TRBD2 (6 bases). CDR1 and CDR2 (germline): SGHAT, FQNNGV. This CDR3 is 15 amino acids long. Trimming shortened V by 3 bases and J by 7 bases, and 19 bases separated the two germline ends. This CDR3 is CASSLSGTLWSEQYF. CDR3 DNA sequence: TGTGCCAGCAGCTTGTCCGGGACTCTGTGGAGTGAGCAGTACTTC. Based on the CDR3 plus reference TRBV11-2 and TRBJ2-7, the full variable domain is EAGVAQSPRYKIIEKRQSVAFWCNPISGHATLYWYQQILGQGPKLLIQFQNNGVVDDSQLPKDRFSAERLKGVDSTLKIQPAKLEDSAVYLCASSLSGTLWSEQYFGPGTRLTVT.

As to this clone: A much larger clone lies a single base off, so this may be a read error. V and J are TRBV3-1 (or the pseudogene TRBV3-2) and TRBJ2-5; D is uncertain. Trimming stripped 3 bases from V and 4 bases from J, with 3 bases between. This CDR3 contains 11 residues. CDR1 LGHDT and CDR2 YNNKEL come from the germline V gene (reference sequence). The DNA for the CDR3 is TGTGCCAGCAGCCACCGAGAGACCCAGTACTTC. This sequence encodes CASSHRETQYF.

In this sample, this clone turned up once. The V gene is TRBV28, the J gene TRBJ1-4, with a weak D call TRBD1 (5 bases). Germline V CDR1 and CDR2: MDHEN, SYDVKM. The CDR3 is 16 amino acids. Trimming pared 1 base from V and 3 bases from J, leaving 12 bases between. The DNA for the CDR3 is TGTGCCAGCAGTTTATTGTCGGGGGTCGCTAATGAAAAACTGTTTTTT. This codes for CASSLLSGVANEKLFF.

This rearrangement joins TRBV6-5 to TRBJ1-3, with TRBD1 as a possible D gene (5 bases). The CDR3 is 14 residues long. Germline CDR1 MNHEY, CDR2 SVGAGI. V dropped 8 bases and J dropped 0 bases, with 11 bases sitting between them. The CDR3 DNA follows: TGTGCCAGCTCCGACAGCTTCTCTGGAAACACCATATATTTT. Protein: CASSDSFSGNTIYF.

The chain couples TRBV30 to TRBJ1-4; 9 nucleotides line up with TRBD1. The CDR3 runs to 12 residues. Per germline, CDR1 GTSNPN and CDR2 SVGIG (reference sequence). V was pared by 2 bases and J by 15 bases, with 7 bases of the junction left unmatched. The CDR3 region has the DNA TGTGCCTGGAGTCCTACAGGGGGCGCCTTGTTTTTT. Translated: CAWSPTGGALFF.

This sequence joins TRBV5-1 and TRBJ2-1; 9 positions agree with TRBD2. The ends lost 0 bases at V and 10 bases at J; junction bases unmatched: 8. In germline, CDR1 is SGHRS, CDR2 YFSETQ. The CDR3 totals 15 residues. The CDR3 DNA follows: TGCGCCAGCAGCTTGGGAGTAGCGGGAGTAACGGAGCAGTTCTTC. Its protein product is CASSLGVAGVTEQFF.

This sequence joins TRBV20-1 and TRBJ2-7; D possibly corresponds to TRBD2 (5 bases). From germline, CDR1 is DFQATT and CDR2 SNEGSKA (reference sequence). CDR3 length: 12 amino acids. V lost 3 bases to trimming and J lost 7 bases, with 13 bases between them. CDR3 sequence reads: CSASGRGIEQYV. DNA of the CDR3: TGCAGTGCTAGTGGGAGAGGGATTGAGCAGTACGTC.

In its sample, this clone was seen a few times. Germline is not matched at one junction end, which may reflect a read error. The gene calls are TRBV5-1 and TRBJ2-5; D not resolved. The germline V gene encodes CDR1 SGHRS and CDR2 YFSETQ. The CDR3 extends over 13 amino acids. DNA of the CDR3: TGCGCCAGCAGCCTTTACCTACAAGAGGCCCAGTACTTC. Encoded protein: CASSLYLQEAQYF.

The chain joins TRBV27 to TRBJ2-3; D might be TRBD1 (6 bases). The germline V gene encodes CDR1 MNHEY and CDR2 SMNVEV (reference sequence). Trimming pared 3 bases from V and 4 bases from J, leaving 17 bases between. The CDR3 runs 16 residues. The DNA for the CDR3 is TGTGCCAGCAGTTTCAACCCCTGGGACAATTCAGATACGCAGTATTTT. It yields the protein CASSFNPWDNSDTQYF.

Regarding this clone: An end of the junction differs from the germline gene, which may be a read error. CDR3 residues: CASSSGQGSEKLFF. The CDR3 region has the DNA TGTGCTAGCAGCTCCGGGCAGGGAAGTGAAAAACTGTTTTTT. The chain employs TRBV7-7 and TRBJ1-4; weak D call: TRBD1 (5 bases). CDR1 SSHAT and CDR2 FNYEAQ come from the germline V gene (reference sequence). The length of the CDR3 is 14 residues.

In this sample, this clone turned up once. This chain uses TRBV2 with TRBJ2-1; TRBD2 aligns across 8 bases. Germline loops: CDR1 SNHLY, CDR2 FYNNEI. This CDR3 has 16 residues. The V segment lost 5 bases and the J segment 3 bases; nucleotides outside the gene matches: 9. The CDR3 reads CASSKIAGTFYNEQFF. The CDR3, as DNA: TGTGCCAGCAGTAAAATAGCGGGAACCTTCTACAATGAGCAGTTCTTC.

The chain employs TRBV5-1 and TRBJ2-1, with D possibly TRBD2 on 7 matching bases. The V end was cut by 1 base, the J end by 5 bases, with 10 bases between. From germline, CDR1 is SGHRS and CDR2 YFSETQ. The CDR3 spans 14 residues. This CDR3 is CASSLSGTNNEQFF. In DNA form, the CDR3 reads TGCGCCAGCAGCTTGAGCGGGACAAACAATGAGCAGTTCTTC.

The chain has TRBV7-6 and TRBJ2-7; no clear D gene. The CDR3 loop spans 15 amino acids. Germline CDR1 SGHVS, CDR2 FNYEAQ. V lost 1 base, J lost 3 bases, and 13 bases lay in between. The CDR3 DNA reads TGTGCCAGCAGCTTAGAACCCCCTGAGGTCTACGAGCAGTACGTC. It yields the protein CASSLEPPEVYEQYV.

Only one count was recorded for this clone. The rearrangement links TRBV18 to TRBJ1-1; D not resolved. Germline V gives CDR1 KGHSH, CDR2 LQKENI. Deletions cut 4 bases from V and 1 base from J, with 13 bases between. The CDR3 consists of 15 residues. DNA of the CDR3: TGTGCCAGCTCACTTCAACAACAGAGGAACACTGAAGCTTTCTTT. Translated: CASSLQQQRNTEAFF.